This T cell receptor (beta chain) was recovered during a study of radiotherapy plus CTLA-4 blockade in lung cancer. As for the study in general: There were objective responses in 18% of patients, and more than 30% had disease control.

The study's findings and limits: Following radiotherapy plus ipilimumab, tumor-derived TCR clones expanded in the blood.

On this clone: What it binds is not known.

The repertoire was sequenced with immunoSEQ multiplex PCR; TCRdb's copy has only in-frame clones and lacks some. The sample consists of roughly 59,000 clones, 72% of them appearing once. This material consisted of peripheral blood, taken from a patient treated with radiotherapy plus ipilimumab. This receptor was obtained from a human donor with non-small cell lung cancer whose response to radiotherapy plus ipilimumab could not be evaluated.

Written as DNA, the CDR3 is TGCGCCAGCAGCCAAGATCTACGGAATGAGCAGTTCTTC. Protein: CASSQDLRNEQFF. The rearrangement links TRBV4-1 to TRBJ2-1, with no clear D. V was cut by 0 bases and J by 7 bases, with 7 bases left in between. There are 13 residues in the CDR3. Germline CDR1 is MGHRA and CDR2 is YSYEKL.